The 6 T cell receptor beta chains listed next were all sequenced from one sample in a study of cytomegalovirus exposure and HLA in healthy donors. Primers: 60 Vbeta forward and 13 Jbeta reverse. Generated by immunoSEQ multiplex PCR, the TCRdb table keeps only in-frame clones and is missing some. The sample yields around 150,000 clones, roughly four fifths seen once. The source material was PBMCs. All receptors derive from a girl aged 2 to 10 in good health and CMV-seropositive.

This clone showed up just a few times. The chain recombines TRBV4-1 with TRBJ1-6; no firm D call. Germline CDR1 MGHRA, CDR2 YSYEKL. Trimming shortened V by 1 base and J by 10 bases, and 11 bases separated the two germline ends. CDR3 size: 14 residues. CDR3 nucleotides: TGCGCCAGCAGCCAAGGGGAGGGTCACTCACCCCTCCACTTT. It yields the protein CASSQGEGHSPLHF.

This clone has only a few counts. The chain recombines TRBV5-1 with TRBJ2-7; 11 nucleotides match TRBD2. Trimming cost V 0 bases and J 2 bases; bases outside gene matches: 1. Germline CDR1 and CDR2: SGHRS and YFSETQ. The CDR3 spans 15 residues. In DNA form, the CDR3 reads TGCGCCAGCAGCTTGGAACTAGCGGGGGCCTACGAGCAGTACTTC. The encoded protein is CASSLELAGAYEQYF.

The chain couples TRBV5-1 to TRBJ2-5; the D gene is possibly TRBD2 (6 bases). Germline V gives CDR1 SGHRS, CDR2 YFSETQ. V gave up 0 bases and J gave up 1 base, with 16 bases separating them. The CDR3 contains 17 residues. The CDR3 bases are TGCGCCAGCAGCTTGGGAGCGCGGCGGGGCCCCCAAGAGACCCAGTACTTC. Its translation: CASSLGARRGPQETQYF.

The J gene is TRBJ1-5, the V gene TRBV7-9; 7 bases align to TRBD1. V shed 5 bases and J 0 bases; nucleotides not matched to a gene: 13. The CDR3 contains 18 residues. CDR1 SEHNR and CDR2 FQNEAQ come from the germline V gene (reference sequence). This chain's CDR3 is CASSPKPDRESSNQPQHF. CDR3 sequence (DNA): TGTGCCAGCAGCCCCAAACCTGACAGGGAAAGTAGCAATCAGCCCCAGCATTTT.

The gene calls are TRBV30 and TRBJ2-7, with D perhaps matching TRBD1 (6 bases). Deletions cut 8 bases from V and 1 base from J, with 21 bases between. The CDR3 covers 15 residues. Germline CDR1 reads GTSNPN; CDR2 reads SVGIG (reference sequence). CDR3 loop: CALISLSGASYEQYF. DNA for the CDR3: TGTGCCCTTATATCCCTTTCAGGGGCTTCCTACGAGCAGTACTTC. The full variable domain, completed using reference TRBV30 and TRBJ2-7, is SQTIHQWPATLVQPVGSPLSLECTVEGTSNPNLYWYRQAAGRGLQLLFYSVGIGQISSEVPQNLSASRPQDRQFILSSKKLLLSDSGFYLCALISLSGASYEQYFGPGTRLTVT.

This rearrangement joins TRBV4-1 to TRBJ1-2; D is perhaps TRBD1 (5 bases). Trimming took 2 bases from V and 8 from J, leaving 12 bases between them. This CDR3 comprises 13 residues. Per germline, CDR1 MGHRA and CDR2 YSYEKL. The DNA of the CDR3 is TGCGCCAGCAGCCAAACAGGAGACGGCGGCTACACCTTC. This gives the protein CASSQTGDGGYTF.